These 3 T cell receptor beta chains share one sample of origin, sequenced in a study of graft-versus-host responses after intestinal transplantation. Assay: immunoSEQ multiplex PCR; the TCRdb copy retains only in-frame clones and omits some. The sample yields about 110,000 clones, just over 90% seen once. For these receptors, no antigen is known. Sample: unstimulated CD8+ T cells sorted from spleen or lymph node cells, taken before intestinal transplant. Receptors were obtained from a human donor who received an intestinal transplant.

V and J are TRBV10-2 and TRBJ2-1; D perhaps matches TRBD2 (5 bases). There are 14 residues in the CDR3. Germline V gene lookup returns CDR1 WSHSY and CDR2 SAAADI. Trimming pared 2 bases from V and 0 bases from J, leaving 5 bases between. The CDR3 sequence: CASSEGSSYNEQFF. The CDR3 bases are TGCGCCAGCAGTGAGGGGAGCTCCTACAATGAGCAGTTCTTC.

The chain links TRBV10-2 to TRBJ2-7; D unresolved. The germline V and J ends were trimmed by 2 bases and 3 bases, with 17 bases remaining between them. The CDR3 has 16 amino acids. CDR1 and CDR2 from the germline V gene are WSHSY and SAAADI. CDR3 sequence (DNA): TGCGCCAGCAGTGAGGCTCTACCTCGGAAGGGCTACGAGCAGTACTTC. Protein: CASSEALPRKGYEQYF.

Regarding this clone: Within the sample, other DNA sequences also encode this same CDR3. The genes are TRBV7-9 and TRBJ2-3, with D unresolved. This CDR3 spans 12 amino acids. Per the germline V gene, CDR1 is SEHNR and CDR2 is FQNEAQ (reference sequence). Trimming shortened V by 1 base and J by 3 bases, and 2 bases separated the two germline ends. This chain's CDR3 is CASSLGTDTQYF. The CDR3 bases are TGTGCCAGCAGCTTAGGGACAGATACGCAGTATTTT.